There are many counts of the clone carrying this TCR beta chain. Using constant-segment primers, 5'RACE produced TCR alpha and TCR beta cDNA libraries carrying sample barcodes and UMIs. TCRdb itself ran the 5' RACE reads through MiXCR, one entry per CDR3 protein. The table has tens of thousands of distinct CDR3 sequences, 10% to 15% seen once; the top ten hold around 27%. V trimming: 7 bases; J trimming: 2 bases; junction bases outside the gene matches: 5. This CDR3 has 13 residues. Germline CDR1 SEHNR, CDR2 FQNEAQ (reference sequence). The entry originates in a study of T-cell memory formation after mild COVID-19.

Sequenced input: PBMCs or a T cell subset sorted from them (not recorded which). This TCR came from an adult woman who had mild COVID-19 (a few samples of this study predate the infection). Cell type and time point are not known. The rearrangement joins TRBV7-9 to TRBJ2-7; 7 nucleotides agree with TRBD2. CDR3 region: CASTPGRTYEQYF. The CDR3 DNA reads TGTGCCAGCACCCCCGGGAGGACCTACGAGCAGTACTTC.